These T cell receptor beta chains were read from a single sample in a study of siplizumab effects on memory and regulatory T cells. Only in-frame clones appear in the TCRdb table, and some are missing; sequencing was by immunoSEQ multiplex PCR. The sample lists 110,000 or so clones; approximately 92% were seen once. Sequenced material: non-Treg CD4+ T cells sorted from blood. The source of these receptors is a human donor in good health. The CDR3 runs from the conserved cysteine through the conserved F or W. A D gene is named only where the DNA matches it firmly. The size of a clone is reported for some rows only, either as once, few or many, or as a class for expanded clones.

>NA|TRBV5-1|TRBD1|TRBJ1-1
TGCGCCAGCAGGGGGACAGGGGTAACTGAAGCTTTCTTT
CASRGTGVTEAFF
>few|TRBV15|NA|TRBJ1-1
TGTGCCACCAGCAGAACAGGGACTGAAGCTTTCTTT
CATSRTGTEAFF
>NA|TRBV28|TRBD2|TRBJ2-1
TGTGCCAGCAGTCCCCCCCTAGCGGGGGGGTACAATGAGCAGTTCTTC
CASSPPLAGGYNEQFF
>NA|TRBV6-5|NA|TRBJ2-7
TGTGCCAGCCGAAGACCAGGGGTGGACGAGCAGTACTTC
CASRRPGVDEQYF
>once|TRBV5-1|TRBD1|TRBJ1-1
TGCGCCAGCAGCTATTCAACCCTGGGGACAGCCATGAACACTGAAGCTTTCTTT
CASSYSTLGTAMNTEAFF
>NA|TRBV29-1|NA|TRBJ2-5
TGCAGCGTAAACCCCCTGGGGAGGGAGACCCAGTACTTC
CSVNPLGRETQYF
>NA|TRBV18|NA|TRBJ2-5
TGTGCCAGCTCACCACCGTACCAAGAGACCCAGTACTTC
CASSPPYQETQYF
>NA|TRBV4-2|NA|TRBJ2-1
TGTGCCAGCAGCCAAGAGTGGATGGGGGGCGATGAGCAGTTCTTC
CASSQEWMGGDEQFF
>NA|TRBV4-1|NA|TRBJ1-4
TGCGCCAGCAGCCATCTCCCCAACCAGGGGTTAGGTGAAAAACTGTTTTTT
CASSHLPNQGLGEKLFF
>NA|TRBV7-2|NA|TRBJ2-6
TGTGCCAGCAGACTCGGACAGTCTGGGGCCAACGTCCTGACTTTC
CASRLGQSGANVLTF
>NA|TRBV4-3|NA|TRBJ2-6
TGCGCCAGCAGCCAAGAAACAGCCAGCTCTGGGGCCAACGTCCTGACTTTC
CASSQETASSGANVLTF
>NA|TRBV2|NA|TRBJ2-3
TGTGCCAGCAGTGAGGCAAACTGGGATACGCAGTATTTT
CASSEANWDTQYF
>NA|TRBV5-6|NA|TRBJ1-1
TGTGCCAGCAGCCCCGAAGTTGAAGCTTTCTTT
CASSPEVEAFF
>NA|TRBV5-6|NA|TRBJ2-7
TGTGCCAGCAGCTTGGCTCCTCGCGCGCAGAGAAACTACGAGCAGTACTTC
CASSLAPRAQRNYEQYF